These 22 T cell receptor beta chains originate from one sample sequenced in a study of metastatic and nonmetastatic thyroid tumors. TCRdb redid the clone calls on the PCR reads using MiXCR. In the table there are 30,000 to 45,000 clones, 20% of which are singletons. Before thyroid surgery, none of the patients had received any treatment. The sample taken for sequencing was blood. Receptor source: a female donor with papillary thyroid cancer or a benign thyroid nodule (not recorded which). Some clones in this sample may be carry-over from other donors' samples.

This clone was observed a handful of times. This chain links TRBV20-1 with TRBJ2-7, with 11 bases aligning to TRBD2. The CDR3 totals 15 residues. The V and J ends lost 3 bases and 4 bases, in that order; junction bases with no gene match: 8. Germline lookup yields CDR1 DFQATT and CDR2 SNEGSKA (reference sequence). DNA for the CDR3: TGCAGTGCTAGTAGGGCGGCTAGCGGGAGGTACGAGCAGTACTTC. This gives the protein CSASRAASGRYEQYF.

This clone occurred many times. CDR3 sequence: CASSRRASGFQETQYF. The CDR3 DNA sequence: TGTGCCAGCAGCCGAAGGGCTAGCGGTTTCCAAGAGACCCAGTACTTC. The gene calls are TRBV7-3 and TRBJ2-5, with 7 bases lining up with TRBD2. V was clipped by 5 bases and J by 1 base; unmatched bases: 10. Germline lookup yields CDR1 SGHTA and CDR2 FQGTGA. This CDR3 is 16 amino acids long.

The chain has TRBV20-1 and TRBJ2-7; 7 bases match TRBD2. V gave up 1 base and J gave up 6 bases; unmatched junction bases: 12. This CDR3 is 15 amino acids long. Looked up from germline, CDR1 is DFQATT and CDR2 is SNEGSKA (reference sequence). This CDR3 reads CSARVERGVSREQYF. The CDR3 DNA sequence: TGCAGTGCTAGAGTGGAGCGGGGAGTTTCTCGCGAGCAGTACTTC.

The table lists this clone with many counts. The chain carries TRBV30 and TRBJ2-1; 8 nucleotides line up with TRBD2. Germline V gene sequence: CDR1 GTSNPN, CDR2 SVGIG (reference sequence). This CDR3 comprises 14 residues. V lost 5 bases and J lost 4; bases outside the gene matches: 7. This CDR3 is CAWGGGGGYNEQFF. CDR3 coding DNA: TGTGCCTGGGGCGGTGGCGGGGGGTACAATGAGCAGTTCTTC.

Sample share makes this clone medium-sized (0.01 to 0.1%). The rearrangement uses TRBV15 and TRBJ1-1, with D tentatively TRBD1 (5 bases). The germline V gene encodes CDR1 LNHNV and CDR2 YYDKDF (reference sequence). V was cut by 0 bases and J by 1 base, with 9 bases left in between. The CDR3 extends over 15 amino acids. The CDR3 bases are TGTGCCACCAGCAGAGATCGGGGCGAGAACACTGAAGCTTTCTTT. Residues: CATSRDRGENTEAFF.

This clone has a count of ten or more. The V gene is TRBV19, the J gene TRBJ2-7; D may be TRBD2 (5 bases). Germline CDR1 LNHDA, CDR2 SQIVND (reference sequence). Trimming removed 5 bases at V and 8 bases at J, with 13 bases between. The CDR3 consists of 12 residues. CDR3 sequence: CASSEGVSKQYF. In DNA, the CDR3 is TGTGCCAGTAGTGAGGGAGTGTCTAAGCAGTACTTC.

This clone was counted ten times or more. The chain couples TRBV30 to TRBJ1-2, with 10 bases identical to TRBD1. Losses at the gene ends were 0 bases for V and 4 bases for J; bases not matched to a gene: 11. This CDR3 is built from 17 residues. Germline V gives CDR1 GTSNPN, CDR2 SVGIG (reference sequence). DNA of the CDR3: TGTGCCTGGAGTGTACCAACCTTAGGGACAGGGGCCTATGGCTACACCTTC. Amino acid sequence: CAWSVPTLGTGAYGYTF.

This clone was seen many times. The genes are TRBV28 and TRBJ1-2; TRBD1 agrees at 7 bases. The CDR3 runs 13 residues. The germline CDR1 and CDR2 sequences are MDHEN and SYDVKM. The V segment lost 8 bases and the J segment 2 bases; nucleotides outside the gene matches: 5. CDR3 in amino acids: CASAETGNYGYTF. The DNA for the CDR3 is TGTGCCAGCGCGGAGACAGGGAACTATGGCTACACCTTC.

This clone was counted many times. The chain combines TRBV5-1 with TRBJ1-1; D remains ambiguous. Trimming took 0 bases from V and 6 from J, leaving 9 bases between them. The germline gives CDR1 SGHRS, CDR2 YFSETQ. The CDR3 covers 13 residues. CDR3 nucleotides: TGCGCCAGCAGCTTGGTGCCCCAGGCTGAAGCTTTCTTT. As protein: CASSLVPQAEAFF.

This clone was observed at least ten times. The chain couples TRBV20-1 to TRBJ2-7; D not certain. Germline CDR1 is DFQATT and CDR2 is SNEGSKA (reference sequence). Between the trimmed V and J ends, which lost 3 bases and 2 bases, there was a span of 8 bases. This CDR3 has 12 residues. CDR3 sequence: CSASQATYEQYF. The CDR3 bases are TGCAGTGCTAGTCAGGCCACCTACGAGCAGTACTTC.

The table lists this clone with a few counts. This may come from a read error, since a much larger clone is one base off. The rearrangement links TRBV19 to TRBJ1-5, with D possibly TRBD1 on 6 matching bases. V was pared by 9 bases and J by 4 bases, with 19 bases between. This CDR3 region has 15 residues. The germline CDR1 and CDR2 sequences are LNHDA and SQIVND (reference sequence). CDR3 protein: CASWGGASRNQPQHF. CDR3 in DNA: TGTGCCAGCTGGGGGGGGGCGAGTCGAAATCAGCCCCAGCATTTT.

This clone was observed at least ten times. The J gene is TRBJ2-6, the V gene TRBV24-1, with 7 bases fitting TRBD1. The CDR3 contains 19 residues. The germline V gene has CDR1 KGHDR and CDR2 SFDVKD. After removal of 3 bases from V and 0 bases from J, the junction contained 10 bases not matched to a gene. CDR3 bases: TGTGCCACCAGTGATGACCGGGACAGTCCCTTCTCTGGGGCCAACGTCCTGACTTTC. As protein: CATSDDRDSPFSGANVLTF.

This clone was observed a handful of times. Germline and junction disagree at one end, which may indicate a read error. V and J are TRBV6-4 and TRBJ2-1, with a tentative D call TRBD1 (5 bases). CDR1 and CDR2 from the germline V gene are MRHNA and SNTAGT. There are 16 residues in the CDR3. CDR3 nucleotide sequence: TGTGCCAGTAGTGACTCGCCAGGCAGGGAAGACAATGAGCAGTTCTTT. Protein sequence: CASSDSPGREDNEQFF.

By share, this clone ranks as medium-sized. The rearrangement joins TRBV6-1 to TRBJ2-7; the match to TRBD2 covers 7 bases. V was pared by 5 bases and J by 5 bases, with 6 bases of the junction left unmatched. Germline CDR1 and CDR2: MNHNS and SASEGT. This CDR3 spans 13 amino acids. DNA of the CDR3: TGTGCCAGCAGTTATGAGCGGGAAGACGAGCAGTACTTC. As protein: CASSYEREDEQYF.

This sequence joins TRBV20-1 and TRBJ2-7, with 10 bases fitting TRBD2. CDR3 size: 16 residues. Losses at the gene ends were 1 base for V and 5 bases for J; bases not matched to a gene: 11. CDR1 is DFQATT, CDR2 SNEGSKA, per germline (reference sequence). The CDR3 spells CSARALLAGDYHEQYF. The CDR3 DNA follows: TGCAGTGCTAGAGCTCTGCTAGCGGGAGATTACCACGAGCAGTACTTC.

The chain combines TRBV7-2 with TRBJ2-7; 9 bases match TRBD2. The CDR3 sequence is 14 residues long. Germline trimming cut 4 bases from V and 2 bases from J; bases unmatched to any gene: 3. Germline values: CDR1 SGHTA, CDR2 FQGNSA. This chain's CDR3 is CASSSSGTTYEQYF. For the CDR3, the DNA is TGTGCCAGCAGCTCTAGCGGGACGACCTACGAGCAGTACTTC.

This clone has ten or more counts. J is TRBJ2-7 and V is TRBV4-2; 8 bases are shared with TRBD2. CDR1 and CDR2 (germline): LGHNA, YNFKEQ. This CDR3 region has 16 residues. With V trimmed by 0 bases and J by 3 bases, 7 bases remained unmatched. CDR3 in DNA: TGTGCCAGCAGCCAAGATGTTGGCACTAGCGGCTACGAGCAGTACTTC. As protein: CASSQDVGTSGYEQYF.

V usage is TRBV30 and J usage is TRBJ1-2; 11 positions agree with TRBD1. The V gene end was trimmed by 5 bases and the J gene end by 0 bases; junction bases not matched to a gene: 5. CDR1 and CDR2 (germline): GTSNPN, SVGIG (reference sequence). The CDR3 is 15 residues long. CDR3 amino acids: CAWGGQGASNYGYTF. The CDR3 nucleotides are TGTGCCTGGGGCGGACAGGGGGCATCTAACTATGGCTACACCTTC.

In its sample, this clone was seen many times. The rearrangement uses TRBV5-1 and TRBJ2-5, with D possibly being TRBD1 or TRBD2 (5 bases each). The CDR3 is 15 amino acids. Germline V gives CDR1 SGHRS, CDR2 YFSETQ. V was shortened by 6 bases and J by 2 bases, with 17 bases between the two germline ends. The DNA for the CDR3 is TGCGCCAGCAAGGCGGGCCCAGGGTCGCAAGAGACCCAGTACTTC. Amino acid sequence: CASKAGPGSQETQYF.

This clone was detected ten times or more. The rearrangement uses TRBV28 and TRBJ2-3; 8 bases are shared with TRBD2. The CDR3 is made up of 14 amino acids. With 8 bases clipped from V and 6 bases from J, the junction kept 10 bases outside the gene matches. The germline gives CDR1 MDHEN, CDR2 SYDVKM. CDR3 loop: CASGSGSNRDTQYF. CDR3 nucleotides: TGTGCCAGCGGCAGCGGGAGCAATCGGGATACGCAGTATTTT.

This clone was seen a handful of times. One junction end does not reproduce the germline sequence, and a read error may be involved. The gene calls are TRBV27 and TRBJ1-6, with D perhaps matching TRBD1 (5 bases). Germline V CDR1 and CDR2: MNHEY, SMNVEV (reference sequence). CDR3 size: 17 residues. For the CDR3, the DNA is TGTGCCAGCAGTTCCTTGCGGGGGAGCTCCTATAATTCACACCTCCACTTT. It is translated as CASSSLRGSSYNSHLHF.

This clone was observed at least ten times. Written as DNA, the CDR3 is TGTGCCAGCAGCCCCGGTGGGCCAGGCTATCAAGAGACCCAGTACTTC. It yields the protein CASSPGGPGYQETQYF. This chain connects TRBV7-9 to TRBJ2-5; D call uncertain. This CDR3 is built from 16 residues. Per the germline V gene, CDR1 is SEHNR and CDR2 is FQNEAQ (reference sequence). Trimming shortened V by 5 bases and J by 2 bases, and 18 bases separated the two germline ends.